The sequence of this T cell receptor (beta chain) was determined in a study of T cells in Graves' hyperthyroidism and ophthalmopathy. Study results and caveats: Expanded thyroid clonotypes (above 0.001) were mostly also found in blood. In validation, the model predicted ophthalmopathy. These predictions came a median about 6.2 months before onset.

As to this clonotype: Its matching antigen is unknown.

The V gene lost 5 bases and the J gene lost 0 bases, with 14 bases spanning the gap. CDR3 length equals 15 residues. From germline, CDR1 is DFQATT and CDR2 SNEGSKA (reference sequence). The source material, RNA transcripts, was used to amplify TCR beta CDR3 regions. Primed by the HTBI set, a first-round RT-PCR was run on the TCR CDR3. TCRdb ran MiXCR on the multiplex PCR reads and lists one entry per CDR3 protein. The repertoire holds some 700,000 distinct CDR3 sequences, around a sixth seen once, with about 16% in the top ten. The source material was blood. V is TRBV20-1 and J is TRBJ2-1; no clear D gene. This sequence originates from a man aged 50 to 59 with Graves' hyperthyroidism. The CDR3 nucleotides read TGCAGTGCTTGCCCTGGCCGAGTCTCCTACAATGAGCAGTTCTTC. Protein sequence: CSACPGRVSYNEQFF.